The source of this T cell receptor (beta chain) is a study of blood T cell repertoires in COVID-19. Whole-study context: The United States, Italy and Spain supplied acute and convalescent COVID-19 samples. The analysed material was cDNA or gDNA that came from T cells, B-cell-depleted T cells, or PBMCs.

The CDR3 length is 15 residues. The germline V and J ends were trimmed by 10 bases and 2 bases, with 21 bases remaining between them. CDR1 and CDR2 (germline): KGHSH, LQKENI. The repertoire was sequenced with immunoSEQ multiplex PCR; TCRdb's copy has only in-frame clones and lacks some. The table has roughly 260,000 clones, over 75% seen once; the top ten hold 2.3%. The sample taken for sequencing was peripheral blood. The gene calls are TRBV18 and TRBJ2-7; D possibly corresponds to TRBD1 (5 bases). The sequence was obtained from a woman between 45 and 65 years old with acute or convalescent COVID-19. The CDR3 here is CATHDRKGSAYEQYF. The DNA for the CDR3 is TGTGCCACCCATGACCGAAAGGGGTCCGCCTACGAGCAGTACTTC.